Each of the 5 T cell receptor beta chains below was sequenced from the same sample in a study of T cells in Graves' hyperthyroidism and ophthalmopathy. Authors of the study amplified TCR beta CDR3 regions from RNA transcripts. TCR CDR3 underwent first-round RT-PCR with the HTBI primer set. TCRdb independently ran MiXCR on the multiplex PCR reads; one entry per CDR3 protein. The sample carries approximately 500,000 distinct CDR3 sequences, under 60% recorded once. Sequences were obtained from peripheral blood or thyroid tissue (not recorded which). The receptors here all came from a woman between 18 and 29 years old with Graves' hyperthyroidism.

This clonotype was counted many times. The chain carries TRBV20-1 and TRBJ2-2, with TRBD1 matching 10 bases. Germline values: CDR1 DFQATT, CDR2 SNEGSKA (reference sequence). The CDR3 runs to 18 residues. V shed 1 base, J shed 1 base, and the junction held 9 bases outside the gene matches. The CDR3 is CSARAFGTGAENTGELFF. For the CDR3, the DNA is TGCAGTGCTAGAGCCTTCGGGACAGGGGCTGAGAACACCGGGGAGCTGTTTTTT.

This clonotype was counted at least ten times. The chain couples TRBV6-5 to TRBJ1-2; 9 nucleotides line up with TRBD1. Germline V gives CDR1 MNHEY, CDR2 SVGAGI. The CDR3 consists of 13 residues. J lost 7 bases, V lost 5 bases, and 5 bases had no gene match. This CDR3 reads CASSDGTGSGYTF. In nucleotides, the CDR3 is TGTGCCAGCAGTGACGGGACAGGGAGTGGCTACACCTTC.

This chain joins TRBV19 and TRBJ2-3, with 7 bases identical to TRBD2. The CDR3 is 14 amino acids. Germline V gene lookup returns CDR1 LNHDA and CDR2 SQIVND (reference sequence). The V gene end was trimmed by 3 bases and the J gene end by 0 bases; junction bases not matched to a gene: 0. CDR3 in DNA: TGTGCCAGTAGTATGGGAGGGAGCACAGATACGCAGTATTTT. Translation: CASSMGGSTDTQYF.

This chain uses TRBV10-3 with TRBJ1-1; 8 nucleotides align to TRBD1. The V gene's germline CDR1 is ENHRY and CDR2 SYGVKD. V shed 4 bases, J shed 1 base, and the junction held 5 bases outside the gene matches. The CDR3 extends over 15 amino acids. The CDR3 spells CAISAAGGRNTEAFF. CDR3 coding DNA: TGTGCCATCAGTGCTGCAGGGGGCAGGAACACTGAAGCTTTCTTT.

This clonotype came up many times. The rearrangement links TRBV2 to TRBJ2-5; D gene unclear. Trimming stripped 8 bases from V and 0 bases from J, with 10 bases between. The germline V gene encodes CDR1 SNHLY and CDR2 FYNNEI. This CDR3 region has 13 residues. Here the CDR3 reads CASGRMNQETQYF. For the CDR3, the DNA is TGTGCCAGCGGCCGGATGAACCAAGAGACCCAGTACTTC.